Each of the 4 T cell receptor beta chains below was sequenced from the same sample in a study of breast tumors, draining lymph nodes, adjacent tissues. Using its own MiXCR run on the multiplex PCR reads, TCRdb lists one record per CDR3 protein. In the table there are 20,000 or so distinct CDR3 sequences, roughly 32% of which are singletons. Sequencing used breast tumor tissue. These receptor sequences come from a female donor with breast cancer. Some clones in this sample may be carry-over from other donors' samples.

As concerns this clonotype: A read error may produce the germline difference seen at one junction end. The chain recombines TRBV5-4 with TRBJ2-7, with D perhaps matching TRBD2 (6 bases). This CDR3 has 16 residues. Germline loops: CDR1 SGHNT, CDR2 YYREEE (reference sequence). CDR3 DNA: TGTGCCAGCAGCCCTGGTGGGACTCCCGCTATTTACGAGCCGTACTTC. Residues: CASSPGGTPAIYEPYF.

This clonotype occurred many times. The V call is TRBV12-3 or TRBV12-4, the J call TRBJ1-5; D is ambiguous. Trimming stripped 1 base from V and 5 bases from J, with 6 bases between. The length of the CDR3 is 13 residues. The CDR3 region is CASSLGNYQPQHF. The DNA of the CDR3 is TGTGCCAGCAGTTTAGGGAACTATCAGCCCCAGCATTTT.

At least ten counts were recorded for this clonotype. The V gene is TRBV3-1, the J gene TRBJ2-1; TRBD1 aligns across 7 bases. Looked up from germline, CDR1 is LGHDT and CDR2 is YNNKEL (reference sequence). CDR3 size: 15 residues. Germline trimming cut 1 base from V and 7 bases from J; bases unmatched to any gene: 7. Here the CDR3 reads CASSQVRGRLNEQFF. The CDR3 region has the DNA TGTGCCAGCAGCCAAGTTAGGGGGCGGTTGAATGAGCAGTTCTTC.

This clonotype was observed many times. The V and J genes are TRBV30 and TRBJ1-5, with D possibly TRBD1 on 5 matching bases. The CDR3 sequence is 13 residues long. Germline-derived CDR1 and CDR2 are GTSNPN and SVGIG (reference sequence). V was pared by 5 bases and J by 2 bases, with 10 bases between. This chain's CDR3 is CAWSGTGNQPQHF. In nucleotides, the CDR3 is TGTGCCTGGTCCGGGACTGGCAATCAGCCCCAGCATTTT.